Listed below are T cell receptor beta chains from one sample, sequenced in a study of shared clonotypes between healthy human individuals. Data came from immunoSEQ multiplex PCR; TCRdb stores just in-frame clones and leaves some out. Among over a million clones listed, around 75% were seen once. Sequenced: memory CD4+ T cells sorted from blood. These receptors all come from a man younger than 35 in good health. Both conserved end residues are part of each CDR3. D genes are given only for firm matches. Clone size is stated in some rows and not others, as once, few, many or a class when expanded.

abundance: few
j_gene: TRBJ1-1
d_gene: NA
v_gene: TRBV30
CDR3nt: TGTGCCTGGAGTTCGGGACACTTAAACACTGAAGCTTTCTTT
CDR3aa: CAWSSGHLNTEAFF

abundance: NA
j_gene: TRBJ2-5
d_gene: NA
v_gene: TRBV5-6
CDR3nt: TGTGCCAGCAGCTTGCGTCCTGACTCGTACCAAGAGACCCAGTACTTC
CDR3aa: CASSLRPDSYQETQYF

abundance: NA
j_gene: TRBJ2-7
d_gene: NA
v_gene: TRBV7-3
CDR3nt: TGTGCCAGCAGCCTTTGGGACTCACCCCCCTACGAGCAGTACTTC
CDR3aa: CASSLWDSPPYEQYF

abundance: NA
j_gene: TRBJ1-6
d_gene: NA
v_gene: TRBV30
CDR3nt: TGTGCCTGGAGGGACGGAAATAATTCACCCCTCCACTTT
CDR3aa: CAWRDGNNSPLHF

abundance: NA
j_gene: TRBJ2-7
d_gene: TRBD2
v_gene: TRBV5-1
CDR3nt: TGCGCCAGCAGCCGCCCGGGAGGGGCGAGCTCCTACGAGCAGTACTTC
CDR3aa: CASSRPGGASSYEQYF

abundance: NA
j_gene: TRBJ1-6
d_gene: NA
v_gene: TRBV4-1
CDR3nt: TGCGCCAGCAGCCCAGACCCCATGGGGAGCTCCTATAATTCACCCCTCCACTTT
CDR3aa: CASSPDPMGSSYNSPLHF

abundance: once
j_gene: TRBJ1-4
d_gene: NA
v_gene: TRBV5-4
CDR3nt: TGTGCCAGCAGCTCTCGACAGGACGAAAAACTGTTTTTT
CDR3aa: CASSSRQDEKLFF

abundance: NA
j_gene: TRBJ2-1
d_gene: NA
v_gene: TRBV21-1
CDR3nt: TGTGCCAGCAGCAAAACGGGACTACCATACAATGAGCAGTTCTTC
CDR3aa: CASSKTGLPYNEQFF

abundance: NA
j_gene: TRBJ1-1
d_gene: NA
v_gene: TRBV9
CDR3nt: TGTGCCAGCAGCGTATTTGCCAGCGATGAGGGCTCGGACACTGAAGCTTTCTTT
CDR3aa: CASSVFASDEGSDTEAFF

abundance: NA
j_gene: TRBJ2-5
d_gene: NA
v_gene: TRBV16
CDR3nt: TGTGCCAGCAGCCAATCAGAAGGCGGGACCCAGTACTTC
CDR3aa: CASSQSEGGTQYF

abundance: NA
j_gene: TRBJ1-2
d_gene: NA
v_gene: TRBV6-6
CDR3nt: TGTGCCAGCAGCCCGTTCGGAGGCGGCTACACCTTC
CDR3aa: CASSPFGGGYTF

abundance: NA
j_gene: TRBJ2-5
d_gene: TRBD1
v_gene: TRBV7-7
CDR3nt: TGTGCTAGCAGCCGGGGACAGGCGGGAGAGACCCAGTACTTC
CDR3aa: CASSRGQAGETQYF

abundance: few
j_gene: TRBJ2-2
d_gene: NA
v_gene: TRBV4-1
CDR3nt: TGCGCCAGCAGCCAAGAGGGGGCCGGCACCGGGGAGCTGTTTTTT
CDR3aa: CASSQEGAGTGELFF

abundance: NA
j_gene: TRBJ1-5
d_gene: NA
v_gene: TRBV7-7
CDR3nt: TGTGCTAGCAGCCCGCCTTTGAGGAGCCAGCCCCAGCATTTT
CDR3aa: CASSPPLRSQPQHF

abundance: NA
j_gene: TRBJ1-1
d_gene: NA
v_gene: TRBV7-3
CDR3nt: TGTGCCAGCAGCCTACAGGGTAACACTGAAGCTTTCTTT
CDR3aa: CASSLQGNTEAFF

abundance: NA
j_gene: TRBJ2-7
d_gene: TRBD1
v_gene: TRBV10-1
CDR3nt: TGCGCCAGCAGTGACCCGTCGACAGGGGGCAACGAGCAGTACTTC
CDR3aa: CASSDPSTGGNEQYF

abundance: NA
j_gene: TRBJ2-3
d_gene: NA
v_gene: TRBV14
CDR3nt: TGTGCCAGCAGCCAAGGGACAGTCTTTAGCACAGATACGCAGTATTTT
CDR3aa: CASSQGTVFSTDTQYF

abundance: NA
j_gene: TRBJ1-3
d_gene: NA
v_gene: TRBV11-2
CDR3nt: TGTGCCAGCAGCTTAGATACGTGGACTTACGAAGGAAACACCATATATTTT
CDR3aa: CASSLDTWTYEGNTIYF

abundance: NA
j_gene: TRBJ2-5
d_gene: NA
v_gene: TRBV30
CDR3nt: TGTGCCTGGAGCAGGAGGCCCGACGGGGGCAGGACCCAGTACTTC
CDR3aa: CAWSRRPDGGRTQYF

abundance: NA
j_gene: TRBJ2-7
d_gene: NA
v_gene: TRBV19
CDR3nt: TGTGCCAGTAGTATCCCAAAGATGGATAACGAGCAGTACTTC
CDR3aa: CASSIPKMDNEQYF

abundance: NA
j_gene: TRBJ1-1
d_gene: NA
v_gene: TRBV18
CDR3nt: TGTGCCAGCTCACCACGGGGGGAGAACACTGAAGCTTTCTTT
CDR3aa: CASSPRGENTEAFF

abundance: NA
j_gene: TRBJ2-3
d_gene: NA
v_gene: TRBV4-3
CDR3nt: TGCGCCAGCAGCCAAGGCCACGGGGACGCCAGCACAGATACGCAGTATTTT
CDR3aa: CASSQGHGDASTDTQYF

abundance: NA
j_gene: TRBJ1-4
d_gene: TRBD1
v_gene: TRBV10-2
CDR3nt: TGCGCCAGCAGTGGGACAGGCACGTCTGAAAAACTGTTTTTT
CDR3aa: CASSGTGTSEKLFF

abundance: few
j_gene: TRBJ2-7
d_gene: NA
v_gene: TRBV11-2
CDR3nt: TGTGCCAGCAGCTTAGCCCTAGGGAAGGGCTACGAGCAGTACTTC
CDR3aa: CASSLALGKGYEQYF

abundance: NA
j_gene: TRBJ2-2
d_gene: TRBD1
v_gene: TRBV19
CDR3nt: TGTGCCAGTAGTGTATCTGGGACAGGGCTTACCGGGGAGCTGTTTTTT
CDR3aa: CASSVSGTGLTGELFF

abundance: NA
j_gene: TRBJ2-2
d_gene: TRBD1
v_gene: TRBV6-5
CDR3nt: TGTGCCAGCAGTTACCCCGGGACAGGGTACACCGGGGAGCTGTTTTTT
CDR3aa: CASSYPGTGYTGELFF

abundance: NA
j_gene: TRBJ2-2
d_gene: TRBD1
v_gene: TRBV6-5
CDR3nt: TGTGCCAGCAGTTACTCGTCAGGGGGCTGGACCGGGGAGCTGTTTTTT
CDR3aa: CASSYSSGGWTGELFF

abundance: NA
j_gene: TRBJ1-4
d_gene: NA
v_gene: TRBV10-3
CDR3nt: TGTGCCACGCGTTGGGCAACTAATGAAAAACTGTTTTTT
CDR3aa: CATRWATNEKLFF

abundance: NA
j_gene: TRBJ1-5
d_gene: NA
v_gene: TRBV6-5
CDR3nt: TGTGCCAGCAGTTATTGGCAGGGCTCTCAGCCCCAGCATTTT
CDR3aa: CASSYWQGSQPQHF

abundance: NA
j_gene: TRBJ1-2
d_gene: NA
v_gene: TRBV29-1
CDR3nt: TGCAGCGTTGGTCGGGACACATTCTATGGCTACACCTTC
CDR3aa: CSVGRDTFYGYTF